Presented here are 6 T cell receptor beta chains from one specimen sequenced in a study of T cell repertoires in cytomegalovirus infection. No antigens are known for them. TCRdb called the reads again in MiXCR, with one record for every CDR3 protein. Here the sample spans about 770,000 distinct CDR3 sequences, about 28% being singletons. Specimen: cultured CD8+ T cells from PBMCs, collected from culture after CMV antigen stimulation. These receptor sequences come from a human donor in good health (CMV status not recorded). Some clones in this sample may be carry-over from other donors' samples.

In its sample, this clonotype was seen a few times. The chain couples TRBV7-9 to TRBJ2-5; the D gene is possibly TRBD1 (6 bases). The CDR3 spans 14 residues. Deletions cut 1 base from V and 5 bases from J, with 11 bases between. Per germline, CDR1 SEHNR and CDR2 FQNEAQ (reference sequence). The CDR3 sequence: CASSLDWGPETQYF. CDR3 nucleotides: TGTGCCAGCAGCTTAGATTGGGGGCCGGAGACCCAGTACTTC.

This clonotype was found a few times. The V gene is TRBV6-5, the J gene TRBJ2-3; D not resolved. Per the germline V gene, CDR1 is MNHEY and CDR2 is SVGAGI. V was cut by 3 bases and J by 3 bases, with 10 bases left in between. This CDR3 has 14 amino acids. The CDR3 protein is CASSYNSYTDTQYF. The CDR3 nucleotides read TGTGCCAGCAGTTATAACAGCTATACAGATACGCAGTATTTT.

The sample holds a few counts of this clonotype. The genes are TRBV10-3 and TRBJ2-6; no definite D call. This CDR3 is built from 17 residues. Germline loops: CDR1 ENHRY, CDR2 SYGVKD. Trimming pared 7 bases from V and 0 bases from J, leaving 16 bases between. As DNA, the CDR3 is TGTGCCATCACCTTGACAAAACTCAACTCTGGGGCCAACGTCCTGACTTTC. Its protein product is CAITLTKLNSGANVLTF.

There are a few counts of this clonotype. The V and J genes are TRBV6-2 or TRBV6-3 and TRBJ1-1; tentatively, D is TRBD1 (6 bases). Per germline, CDR1 MNHEY and CDR2 SVGEGT. This CDR3 has 13 amino acids. With 11 bases removed from V and 6 bases from J, the gap between germline ends came to 19 bases. DNA of the CDR3: TGTGCCGCTAAGGTTGGGGGCCTCTCTGAAGCTTTCTTT. It codes for CAAKVGGLSEAFF.

The V and J genes are TRBV5-1 and TRBJ1-2, with D possibly TRBD1 on 5 matching bases. This CDR3 spans 15 amino acids. Germline CDR1 is SGHRS and CDR2 is YFSETQ. Deletions cut 1 base from V and 4 bases from J, with 14 bases between. The CDR3 region is CASSLTRTSPYGYTF. The CDR3, as DNA: TGCGCCAGCAGCTTGACTCGGACATCCCCCTATGGCTACACCTTC.

A few counts support this clonotype. CDR3 sequence reads: CASSSTPGASYEQYF. CDR3 in DNA: TGTGCCAGCAGCAGTACCCCTGGCGCCTCCTACGAGCAGTACTTC. The chain joins TRBV11-1 to TRBJ2-7; no definite D call. The V end was cut by 5 bases, the J end by 0 bases, with 14 bases between. This CDR3 contains 15 residues. CDR1 and CDR2 (germline): SGHAT, FQDESV (reference sequence).